The present T cell receptor beta chain was sequenced within a study of PD-1 blockade in classical Hodgkin lymphoma. Here immunoSEQ multiplex PCR was the method, and the copy in TCRdb shows in-frame clones only, minus some. The table lists under 30,000 clones, around 64% of them singletons. Study-level findings and limits: Initiation of nivolumab under 1 year after ASCT led to exclusion of patients. By C4D1, CD4+ diversity increased significantly, especially in complete responders. Newly diagnosed patients were reported to start with lower TCR diversity than healthy donors.

The CDR3 loop spans 17 amino acids. Germline V gene lookup returns CDR1 SGHTA and CDR2 FQGNSA. Every one of the patients relapsed after autologous stem cell transplantation (brentuximab vedotin exposure was variable). Patients' outcomes at their best amounted to complete response, partial response or progressive disease. Turning to this clone: Its antigen is undetermined. At one end the junction does not follow the germline gene, possibly because of a read error.

The clonotype comes from a human donor with classical Hodgkin lymphoma. This rearrangement joins TRBV7-2 to TRBJ2-1; tentative D call: TRBD2 (5 bases). Sequencing was performed on peripheral blood mononuclear cells (PBMCs), taken at baseline. The CDR3 bases are TGTGCCAGCAGCTTAGTGCCGGGCAGCGGTTCCTACAATGAGCGGCTCTTC. Encoded protein: CASSLVPGSGSYNERLF.